The clone carrying this T cell receptor (beta chain) was picked up many times. Antigen: not known. This entry belongs to a study of metastatic and nonmetastatic thyroid tumors. Looking at the study overall: Samples came from malignant and benign thyroid patients, and repertoires were compared across blood and tumor or nodule tissue.

V was trimmed by 8 bases and J by 0 bases, leaving 8 bases between them. The germline CDR1 and CDR2 sequences are MDHEN and SYDVKM. This CDR3 has 13 residues. Authors' analysis steps: CDR3 differences across clinicopathological groups were used to build a distant-metastasis classifier for papillary thyroid cancer. TCRdb ran MiXCR on the PCR reads. The V and J calls shown here were made by TCRdb, not taken from the authors' results. The profile shows roughly 89,000 clones, around 13% of them singletons. Findings and limits, study-wide: Versus benign nodules, malignant thyroid tumors reportedly had significantly higher TCR beta diversity, in blood and tumor.

Every patient underwent thyroid surgery untreated. The source of this sequence is a female donor with papillary thyroid cancer or a benign thyroid nodule (not recorded which). Some clones in this sample may be carry-over from other donors' samples. The specimen was tumor tissue. The rearrangement links TRBV28 to TRBJ1-3, with unresolved D. For the CDR3, the DNA is TGTGCCAGCGGGCAGCGCTCTGGAAACACCATATATTTT. Translating it yields CASGQRSGNTIYF.